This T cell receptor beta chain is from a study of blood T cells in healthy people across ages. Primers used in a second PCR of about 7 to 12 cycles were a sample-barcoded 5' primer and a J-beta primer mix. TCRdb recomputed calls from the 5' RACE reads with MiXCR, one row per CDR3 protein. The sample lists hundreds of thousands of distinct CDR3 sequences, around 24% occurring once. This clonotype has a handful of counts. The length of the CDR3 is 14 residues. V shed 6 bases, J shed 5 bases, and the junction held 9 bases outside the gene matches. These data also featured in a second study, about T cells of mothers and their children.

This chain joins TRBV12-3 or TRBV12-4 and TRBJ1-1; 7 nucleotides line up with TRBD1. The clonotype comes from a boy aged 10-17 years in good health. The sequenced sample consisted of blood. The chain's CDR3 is CASRPGGRRTEAFF. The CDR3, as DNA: TGTGCCAGCAGGCCAGGGGGGCGTCGGACTGAAGCTTTCTTT.